This TCR beta chain was captured by sequencing in a study of blood T cell repertoires in COVID-19. Data came from immunoSEQ multiplex PCR; TCRdb stores just in-frame clones and leaves some out. The sample has about 98,000 clones; 86% are singletons. Germline CDR1 and CDR2: SGHKS and YYEKEE (reference sequence). The V and J ends lost 0 bases and 8 bases, in that order; junction bases with no gene match: 5. The length of the CDR3 is 14 residues. The source is a man aged 45 to 65 with acute or convalescent COVID-19. The sequenced sample consisted of peripheral blood. V usage is TRBV5-5 and J usage is TRBJ1-2, with 9 bases that match TRBD1. CDR3 in amino acids: CASSLEQGALGYTF. CDR3 sequence (DNA): TGTGCCAGCAGCTTGGAACAGGGGGCCTTGGGCTACACCTTC.